The 9 T cell receptor beta chains below come from one sample, sequenced in a study of Ad26.COV2.S vaccination and SARS-CoV-2 variants. Only in-frame clones appear in the TCRdb table, and some are missing; sequencing was by immunoSEQ multiplex PCR. This sample has about 680,000 clones, with approximately 88% found just once. Treatment denoted: 15 to 20 received Ad26.COV2.S at low or high dose, single or two shots; five or six received placebo; per-sample allocation not given. After the first vaccine or placebo injection, samples were drawn on day 63. The starting material was peripheral blood, obtained in a trial of Ad26.COV2.S vaccine versus placebo. The source is a person aged 18-65 years who received the Ad26.COV2.S COVID-19 vaccine or a placebo.

The chain joins TRBV30 to TRBJ2-5; 11 bases match TRBD2. Germline V gene data show CDR1 as GTSNPN and CDR2 as SVGIG (reference sequence). With 1 base clipped from V and 1 base from J, the junction kept 11 bases outside the gene matches. The CDR3 length is 18 residues. Written as DNA, the CDR3 is TGTGCCTGGAGTGGGCTAGCGGGAGGTGGGCGCCCCCAAGAGACCCAGTACTTC. Its translation is CAWSGLAGGGRPQETQYF.

The V call is TRBV7-2, the J call TRBJ2-5; 11 nucleotides agree with TRBD2. CDR1 and CDR2 from the germline V gene are SGHTA and FQGNSA. The V and J ends lost 7 bases and 3 bases, in that order; junction bases with no gene match: 4. The CDR3 spans 14 residues. CDR3 nucleotides: TGTGCCAGCACGATTAGCGGGGGGGAAGAGACCCAGTACTTC. This sequence encodes CASTISGGEETQYF.

The chain links TRBV18 to TRBJ2-3; D might be TRBD2 (6 bases). CDR3 length: 15 amino acids. Germline-derived CDR1 and CDR2 are KGHSH and LQKENI. The V gene lost 1 base and the J gene lost 9 bases, with 17 bases spanning the gap. CDR3: CASSPQRQEGGTQYF. CDR3 bases: TGTGCCAGCTCACCACAACGGCAGGAAGGAGGGACGCAGTATTTT.

J is TRBJ1-4 and V is TRBV20-1, with no clear D. The CDR3 covers 11 residues. Germline V lookup: CDR1 DFQATT, CDR2 SNEGSKA (reference sequence). The V end was cut by 7 bases, the J end by 5 bases, with 8 bases between. The CDR3: CSVPENEKLFF. CDR3 nucleotide sequence: TGCAGTGTGCCCGAAAATGAAAAACTGTTTTTT.

This sequence joins TRBV2 and TRBJ2-3; D call uncertain. The germline V and J ends were trimmed by 9 bases and 0 bases, with 13 bases remaining between them. This CDR3 has 14 residues. In germline, CDR1 is SNHLY, CDR2 FYNNEI. This CDR3 reads CARTKIVSTDTQYF. The CDR3 nucleotides read TGTGCCAGAACCAAGATTGTGAGCACAGATACGCAGTATTTT.

V usage is TRBV11-2 and J usage is TRBJ2-1, with D possibly being TRBD1 (5 bases). The germline CDR1 and CDR2 sequences are SGHAT and FQNNGV. Between the trimmed V and J ends, which lost 1 base and 9 bases, there was a span of 19 bases. The CDR3 contains 16 residues. CDR3 sequence: CASSLVPETAGGEQFF. CDR3 bases: TGTGCCAGCAGCTTAGTCCCCGAGACAGCCGGTGGTGAGCAGTTCTTC.

The chain recombines TRBV5-1 with TRBJ2-2; 8 nucleotides match TRBD2. The CDR3 is 17 residues long. The junction had 5 bases not matched to a gene; V was cut back by 1 base and J by 0 bases. Germline-derived CDR1 and CDR2 are SGHRS and YFSETQ. The CDR3 DNA reads as TGCGCCAGCAGCTTGTTTGTAGCGGGAACGAACACCGGGGAGCTGTTTTTT. The encoded protein is CASSLFVAGTNTGELFF.

This chain joins TRBV4-1 and TRBJ1-5, with TRBD1 matching 7 bases. V shed 6 bases and J 3 bases; nucleotides not matched to a gene: 5. This CDR3 comprises 14 residues. Germline CDR1 is MGHRA and CDR2 is YSYEKL. CDR3 amino acids: CASSSDRVNQPQHF. The CDR3 DNA follows: TGCGCCAGCAGTTCCGACAGGGTCAATCAGCCCCAGCATTTT.

The genes are TRBV25-1 and TRBJ2-2; tentatively, D is TRBD2 (7 bases). Looked up from germline, CDR1 is MGHDK and CDR2 is SYGVNS. The CDR3 sequence is 15 residues long. With 4 bases removed from V and 4 bases from J, the gap between germline ends came to 13 bases. CDR3 region: CASSARGGGTGELFF. In DNA form, the CDR3 reads TGTGCCAGCAGTGCTCGGGGAGGGGGCACCGGGGAGCTGTTTTTT. Filled out from reference TRBV25-1 and TRBJ2-2, the complete variable domain reads EADIYQTPRYLVIGTGKKITLECSQTMGHDKMYWYQQDPGMELHLIHYSYGVNSTEKGDLSSESTVSRIRTEHFPLTLESARPSHTSQYLCASSARGGGTGELFFGEGSRLTVL.